The 24 T cell receptor beta chains reported below all come from one sample, sequenced in a study of CD8+ T cells in alopecia areata. Isolated RNA was reverse transcribed into cDNA used as the sequencing template. Sequenced by immunoSEQ multiplex PCR; TCRdb stores in-frame clones only, minus some. Here the sample spans 120,000 or so clones, around 48% being singletons. The sample comprised NKG2D-low CD8+ T cells sorted from blood. The source is a human donor with alopecia areata.

Regarding this clone: The identical CDR3 is also encoded by other nucleotide sequences in the sample. The chain joins TRBV27 to TRBJ2-7; possibly TRBD2 for D (5 bases). Germline CDR1 is MNHEY and CDR2 is SMNVEV (reference sequence). This CDR3 is 11 amino acids long. V gave up 2 bases and J gave up 6 bases, with 5 bases separating them. DNA of the CDR3: TGTGCCAGCAGTTTAGGAGGCGAGCAGTACTTC. Protein product: CASSLGGEQYF.

The gene calls are TRBV29-1 and TRBJ1-2; D perhaps matches TRBD1 (6 bases). Germline V CDR1 and CDR2: SQVTM, ANQGSEA. The CDR3 sequence is 14 residues long. V shed 3 bases and J shed 4 bases, with 15 bases lying between them. The CDR3 nucleotides are TGCAGCGTTGACTTCAGGGGAGATTCCTATGGCTACACCTTC. This encodes CSVDFRGDSYGYTF.

This clone was detected only a few times. The chain is built from TRBV27 and TRBJ2-3; TRBD1 aligns across 9 bases. V gave up 2 bases and J gave up 4 bases; unmatched junction bases: 16. The CDR3 contains 19 residues. The germline gives CDR1 MNHEY, CDR2 SMNVEV (reference sequence). The CDR3 DNA follows: TGTGCCAGCAGTTTAGGGGCAGGGACAGGGTTCGAGACAGCAGATACGCAGTATTTT. It codes for CASSLGAGTGFETADTQYF.

This chain joins TRBV2 and TRBJ2-1; D unresolved. The V end lost 8 bases, the J end lost 7 bases, and 6 bases lay between the germline ends. Germline V gene sequence: CDR1 SNHLY, CDR2 FYNNEI. CDR3 size: 10 residues. CDR3 amino acids: CASFGNEQFF. DNA for the CDR3: TGTGCCAGCTTCGGAAATGAGCAGTTCTTC.

This clone was recorded a few times. The chain recombines TRBV28 with TRBJ2-3, with 9 bases that match TRBD2. Looked up from germline, CDR1 is MDHEN and CDR2 is SYDVKM. V lost 9 bases to trimming and J lost 8 bases; unmatched junction nucleotides: 12. The CDR3 covers 14 residues. The CDR3 nucleotides are TGTGCCAGTGCGGGGGGGCCGTTCGCCCTTACGCAGTATTTT. This codes for CASAGGPFALTQYF. The variable domain in full, completed from reference TRBV28 and TRBJ2-3, reads DVKVTQSSRYLVKRTGEKVFLECVQDMDHENMFWYRQDPGLGLRLIYFSYDVKMKEKGDIPEGYSVSREKKERFSLILESASTNQTSMYLCASAGGPFALTQYFGPGTRLTVL.

This clone has only one observation. The chain links TRBV29-1 to TRBJ1-1; D gene uncertain. Trimming took off 6 bases at V and 3 bases at J, with 8 bases between the two ends. Germline lookup yields CDR1 SQVTM and CDR2 ANQGSEA. CDR3 length: 11 residues. The CDR3 DNA reads TGCAGCGTGGAAACCTACACTGAAGCTTTCTTT. Amino acids: CSVETYTEAFF.

The chain recombines TRBV2 with TRBJ2-1, with TRBD2 identical over 12 bases. The CDR3 runs 16 residues. Germline assignment: CDR1 SNHLY and CDR2 FYNNEI. V shed 6 bases, J shed 6 bases, and the junction held 9 bases outside the gene matches. The CDR3 protein is CASSNELAGGINEQFF. CDR3 DNA: TGTGCCAGCAGCAACGAACTAGCGGGAGGAATCAATGAGCAGTTCTTC.

Of note for this clone: At one end, the junction sequence differs from germline, possibly due to a read error. J is TRBJ2-1 and V is TRBV20-1; D remains ambiguous. Per the germline V gene, CDR1 is DFQATT and CDR2 is SNEGSKA (reference sequence). This CDR3 region has 9 residues. CDR3 in amino acids: CSARNPVVF. DNA of the CDR3: TGCAGTGCTAGAAATCCCGTGGTCTTC.

This clone has just one count. The chain recombines TRBV11-3 with TRBJ1-1, with D uncertain. The germline V and J ends were trimmed by 10 bases and 2 bases, with 11 bases remaining between them. The germline CDR1 and CDR2 sequences are SGHNT and YENEEA. This CDR3 contains 12 residues. CDR3 nucleotide sequence: TGTGCCACCCAGGACCGAAACACTGAAGCTTTCTTT. Translation gives CATQDRNTEAFF.

The V and J genes are TRBV23-1 and TRBJ2-5; TRBD1 matches 8 bases. TRBV23-1 carries the ORF label, with uncertain function. This CDR3 spans 17 amino acids. The V and J ends lost 7 bases and 0 bases, in that order; junction bases with no gene match: 13. For the CDR3, the DNA is TGCGCCAGCACCACCTGTGGGGACAGGCCCTACCAAGAGACCCAGTACTTC. This sequence encodes CASTTCGDRPYQETQYF.

This clone was detected a few times. The V gene is TRBV11-2, the J gene TRBJ2-2; tentatively, D is TRBD2 (5 bases). V was clipped by 7 bases and J by 4 bases, with 7 bases between them. The CDR3 loop spans 12 amino acids. CDR1 is SGHAT and CDR2 is FQNNGV in the germline V gene. Here the CDR3 DNA reads TGTGCCAGCACGCTAGCCACCGGGGAGCTGTTTTTT. Its translation: CASTLATGELFF.

The chain employs TRBV29-1 and TRBJ2-1, with 11 bases fitting TRBD2. Unmatched junction bases numbered 4, after V lost 3 bases and J lost 6 bases. The CDR3 loop spans 14 amino acids. Germline CDR1 reads SQVTM; CDR2 reads ANQGSEA. CDR3 DNA sequence: TGCAGCGTTGACCCACTAGCGGGAGTCAATGAGCAGTTCTTC. Its protein is CSVDPLAGVNEQFF.

The J gene is TRBJ2-1, the V gene TRBV5-1; 10 bases map to TRBD2. V lost 2 bases and J lost 3; bases outside the gene matches: 8. Germline values: CDR1 SGHRS, CDR2 YFSETQ. The CDR3 loop spans 17 amino acids. For the CDR3, the DNA is TGCGCCAGCAGCTTATCCGATAGCGGGAGGTTCTACAATGAGCAGTTCTTC. It encodes CASSLSDSGRFYNEQFF.

This rearrangement joins TRBV4-1 to TRBJ2-1; D is unresolved. Germline loops: CDR1 MGHRA, CDR2 YSYEKL. V gave up 0 bases and J gave up 5 bases, with 8 bases separating them. The CDR3 totals 14 residues. As DNA, the CDR3 is TGCGCCAGCAGCCAAGATCCCTCGAACAATGAGCAGTTCTTC. This gives the protein CASSQDPSNNEQFF.

V usage is TRBV29-1 and J usage is TRBJ2-1; D remains unclear. The CDR3 totals 16 residues. Germline values: CDR1 SQVTM, CDR2 ANQGSEA. V dropped 6 bases and J dropped 4 bases, with 22 bases sitting between them. As DNA, the CDR3 is TGCAGCGTCATCGGTTTGGCAAGCCTCGATTACAATGAGCAGTTCTTC. Translation gives CSVIGLASLDYNEQFF.

The V and J genes are TRBV7-9 and TRBJ1-2; 9 nucleotides line up with TRBD1. Germline V CDR1 and CDR2: SEHNR, FQNEAQ (reference sequence). The length of the CDR3 is 16 residues. V lost 6 bases, J lost 3 bases, and 11 bases stayed unmatched. CDR3 residues: CASSHAPGQGDYGYTF. The CDR3, as DNA: TGTGCCAGCAGTCATGCGCCGGGACAGGGTGACTATGGCTACACCTTC. Full variable domain (missing parts from reference TRBV7-9 and TRBJ1-2): DTGVSQNPRHKITKRGQNVTFRCDPISEHNRLYWYRQTLGQGPEFLTYFQNEAQLEKSRLLSDRFSAERPKGSFSTLEIQRTEQGDSAMYLCASSHAPGQGDYGYTFGSGTRLTVV.

As regards this clone: This same CDR3 is encoded by further DNA sequences in the sample. This chain links TRBV29-1 with TRBJ2-5; 13 bases agree with TRBD2. The CDR3 has 15 residues. Germline V gene data show CDR1 as SQVTM and CDR2 as ANQGSEA. Trimming took 3 bases from V and 2 from J; bases not matched to a gene: 3. The chain's CDR3 is CSVDGLAGVQETQYF. CDR3 in DNA: TGCAGCGTTGATGGACTAGCGGGGGTGCAAGAGACCCAGTACTTC.

V and J are TRBV5-1 and TRBJ2-7; D tentatively reads TRBD1 or TRBD2 (6 bases each). The germline gives CDR1 SGHRS, CDR2 YFSETQ. This CDR3 is 14 amino acids long. Trimming left V 5 bases short and J 2 bases short, with 14 bases between. The CDR3 DNA reads as TGCGCCAGCAGAGGGGGGACGCGACCCTACGAGCAGTACTTC. It specifies CASRGGTRPYEQYF.

This clone has a handful of counts. CDR3 loop: CSVPTAGTQYF. The CDR3 nucleotides are TGCAGCGTCCCCACCGCCGGTACCCAGTACTTC. The V gene is TRBV29-1, the J gene TRBJ2-5; D not certain. From germline, CDR1 is SQVTM and CDR2 ANQGSEA. The CDR3 contains 11 residues. Trimming left V 6 bases short and J 8 bases short, with 13 bases between.

This chain connects TRBV30 to TRBJ2-7; D is ambiguous. Trimming shortened V by 2 bases and J by 4 bases, and 9 bases separated the two germline ends. This CDR3 has 12 residues. Germline lookup yields CDR1 GTSNPN and CDR2 SVGIG (reference sequence). CDR3 in amino acids: CAWSTPTYEQYF. For the CDR3, the DNA is TGTGCCTGGAGTACCCCGACGTACGAGCAGTACTTC.

V usage is TRBV5-1 and J usage is TRBJ2-3; no firm D call. This CDR3 has 12 amino acids. Trimming removed 0 bases at V and 6 bases at J, with 5 bases between. Germline CDR1 reads SGHRS; CDR2 reads YFSETQ. The CDR3 sequence is CASSLVEDTQYF. The CDR3 DNA follows: TGCGCCAGCAGCTTGGTAGAGGATACGCAGTATTTT.

The CDR3 region has the DNA TGCGCCAGCAAGGCTACGGGGGGGCTTCAAGAGACCCAGTACTTC. Translated, it gives CASKATGGLQETQYF. The chain recombines TRBV5-1 with TRBJ2-5, with TRBD2 identical over 8 bases. Trimming at V came to 6 bases and at J to 2 bases, leaving 9 bases not matched to a gene. CDR3 length: 15 amino acids. Germline-derived CDR1 and CDR2 are SGHRS and YFSETQ. Looking up the rest from reference TRBV5-1 and TRBJ2-5 gives the full variable domain: KAGVTQTPRYLIKTRGQQVTLSCSPISGHRSVSWYQQTPGQGLQFLFEYFSETQRNKGNFPGRFSGRQFSNSRSEMNVSTLELGDSALYLCASKATGGLQETQYFGPGTRLLVL.

This clone turned up a few times. Germline and junction disagree at one end, which may indicate a read error. V is TRBV7-9 and J is TRBJ2-1, with 10 bases aligning to TRBD2. The germline V gene has CDR1 SEHNR and CDR2 FQNEAQ (reference sequence). This CDR3 contains 14 residues. The chain's CDR3 is CGSAPSGGADEQFF. The CDR3 DNA follows: TGTGGCAGCGCACCCAGCGGGGGGGCCGATGAGCAGTTCTTC.

The genes are TRBV4-3 and TRBJ2-7; 10 bases agree with TRBD1. Germline V gene lookup returns CDR1 LGHNA and CDR2 YSLEER. The CDR3 contains 15 residues. Trimming cost V 4 bases and J 5 bases; bases outside gene matches: 8. This CDR3 is CASSPTGTGVDEQYF. CDR3 nucleotide sequence: TGCGCCAGCAGCCCAACCGGGACAGGGGTCGACGAGCAGTACTTC.